This is a list of T cell receptor beta chains from one sample in a study of early T cells in non-severe SARS-CoV-2 infection. TCRdb processed the 5' RACE reads anew with MiXCR; each CDR3 protein has one entry. The sample records tens of thousands of distinct CDR3 sequences, approximately 8.7% being singletons. The sample consisted of whole blood, taken at baseline. The receptors here all came from an adult who was a healthcare worker with PCR-confirmed SARS-CoV-2 infection or an uninfected control (not recorded which). CDR3s include the opening cysteine and the closing phenylalanine or tryptophan. A D gene is named only where the DNA matches it firmly. A clone size is listed for some rows: how often the clone was seen (once, few, many), or a class if it is expanded.

J: TRBJ2-5; D: .; size: few; V: TRBV11-2; DNA: TGTGCCAGCAGCTCGGGCAAGAGTCAAGAGACCCAGTACTTC; CDR3: CASSSGKSQETQYF
J: TRBJ2-7; D: TRBD1; size: many; V: TRBV20-1; DNA: TGCAGTGCCGAGACAGGGGAATCCTACGAGCAGTACTTC; CDR3: CSAETGESYEQYF
J: TRBJ2-7; D: .; size: .; V: TRBV4-1; DNA: TGCGCCAGCAGCCAAGATGGGGACGAGCAGTACTTC; CDR3: CASSQDGDEQYF
J: TRBJ1-6; D: .; size: many; V: TRBV19; DNA: TGTGCCAGTAGTCTTGGACAGAATTATTCACCCCTCCACTTT; CDR3: CASSLGQNYSPLHF
J: TRBJ1-1; D: .; size: many; V: TRBV6-5; DNA: TGTGCCAGCAGTTTAAACGAGGGGACTGAAGCTTTCTTT; CDR3: CASSLNEGTEAFF
J: TRBJ1-2; D: .; size: many; V: TRBV7-2; DNA: TGTGCCAGCAGCGAGCCTCCTGACTATGGCTACACCTTC; CDR3: CASSEPPDYGYTF
J: TRBJ2-1; D: .; size: few; V: TRBV20-1; DNA: TGCAGTGCTAGCGTCCGTGACTACAATGAGCAGTTCTTC; CDR3: CSASVRDYNEQFF
J: TRBJ2-1; D: .; size: .; V: TRBV5-5; DNA: TGTGCCAGCAGCTTGGCCCTGGGCTGGGAGCAGTTCTTC; CDR3: CASSLALGWEQFF
J: TRBJ2-1; D: .; size: many; V: TRBV12-3/TRBV12-4; DNA: TGTGCCAGCAGTTTGGCTAGTGGTGGTGAGCAGTTCTTC; CDR3: CASSLASGGEQFF
J: TRBJ2-1; D: TRBD2; size: few; V: TRBV2; DNA: TGTGCCAGCAGTGAAGCAGGGACTAGCGGGGGGATATTGTACAATGAGCAGTTCTTC; CDR3: CASSEAGTSGGILYNEQFF
J: TRBJ2-3; D: .; size: once; V: TRBV19; DNA: TGTGCCAGTTCGACGGAAACTAGCACAGATACGCAGTATTTT; CDR3: CASSTETSTDTQYF
J: TRBJ1-3; D: .; size: few; V: TRBV7-2; DNA: TGTGCCAGCAGTTCAACTTGGGACACCTTCTCTGGAAACACCATATATTTT; CDR3: CASSSTWDTFSGNTIYF
J: TRBJ2-2; D: .; size: many; V: TRBV4-1; DNA: TGCGCCAGCAGCCAGGAATCGGACCGCTATGACACCGGGGAGCTGTTTTTT; CDR3: CASSQESDRYDTGELFF
J: TRBJ1-6; D: .; size: .; V: TRBV7-3; DNA: TGTGCCAGCAGCTCGGGCGGCCTTAATTCACCCCTCCACTTT; CDR3: CASSSGGLNSPLHF
J: TRBJ1-5; D: .; size: .; V: TRBV6-6; DNA: TGTGCCAGCAGCCCTACAGGGACCAATCAGCCCCAGCATTTT; CDR3: CASSPTGTNQPQHF
J: TRBJ2-3; D: .; size: many; V: TRBV5-6; DNA: TGTGCCACCAAAAGGGGTTGGCCGTCAGATACGCAGTATTTT; CDR3: CATKRGWPSDTQYF
J: TRBJ2-5; D: .; size: few; V: TRBV5-4; DNA: TGTGCCAGCAGCGCCTACCAAGAGACCCAGTACTTC; CDR3: CASSAYQETQYF
J: TRBJ1-2; D: TRBD1; size: .; V: TRBV29-1; DNA: TGCAGCGTGAACTCCCGAGCGAAGGACAGGAACTATGGCTACACCTTC; CDR3: CSVNSRAKDRNYGYTF
J: TRBJ1-1; D: .; size: few; V: TRBV6-5; DNA: TGTGCCAGCAGTCGATCGAACACTGAAGCTTTCTTT; CDR3: CASSRSNTEAFF
J: TRBJ2-1; D: TRBD2; size: .; V: TRBV12-3/TRBV12-4; DNA: TGTGCCAGCAGTTTTGCGGGAGGCTACAATGAGCAGTTCTTC; CDR3: CASSFAGGYNEQFF
J: TRBJ2-7; D: TRBD1; size: many; V: TRBV6-1; DNA: TGTGCCAGCATGTCGACAGGGACCATCTACGAGCAGTACTTC; CDR3: CASMSTGTIYEQYF
J: TRBJ2-7; D: .; size: .; V: TRBV24-1; DNA: TGTGCCACCAGTGAGCCGGGACCAATTGGCGAGCAGTACTTC; CDR3: CATSEPGPIGEQYF
J: TRBJ1-4; D: TRBD1; size: .; V: TRBV5-1; DNA: TGCGCCAGCAGCCAGGGACAGGGCCTCAATGAAAAACTGTTTTTT; CDR3: CASSQGQGLNEKLFF
J: TRBJ2-1; D: TRBD1; size: many; V: TRBV7-9; DNA: TGTGCCAGCAGCCGAGCGATCGGACAGGGGGCTAGCAATGAGCAGTTCTTC; CDR3: CASSRAIGQGASNEQFF
J: TRBJ2-7; D: .; size: .; V: TRBV12-3/TRBV12-4; DNA: TGTGCCAGCAGTAAGGGGTTTCGGGAGATCGACGAGCAGTACTTC; CDR3: CASSKGFREIDEQYF
J: TRBJ1-1; D: TRBD1; size: few; V: TRBV5-8; DNA: TGTGCCAGCAGCTGGGGACAGCGGAACACTGAAGCTTTCTTT; CDR3: CASSWGQRNTEAFF